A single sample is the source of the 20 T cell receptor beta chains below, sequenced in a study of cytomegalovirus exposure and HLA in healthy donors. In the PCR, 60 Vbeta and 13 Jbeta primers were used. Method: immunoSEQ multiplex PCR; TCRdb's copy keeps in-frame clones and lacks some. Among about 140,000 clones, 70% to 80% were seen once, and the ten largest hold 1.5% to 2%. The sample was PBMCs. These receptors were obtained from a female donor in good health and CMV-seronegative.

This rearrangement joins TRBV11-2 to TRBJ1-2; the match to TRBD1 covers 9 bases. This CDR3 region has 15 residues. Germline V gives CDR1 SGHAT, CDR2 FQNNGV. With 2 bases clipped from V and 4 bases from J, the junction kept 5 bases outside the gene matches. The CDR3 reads CASSLSGQGRYGYTF. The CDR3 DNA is TGTGCCAGCAGCTTATCCGGACAGGGGCGCTATGGCTACACCTTC.

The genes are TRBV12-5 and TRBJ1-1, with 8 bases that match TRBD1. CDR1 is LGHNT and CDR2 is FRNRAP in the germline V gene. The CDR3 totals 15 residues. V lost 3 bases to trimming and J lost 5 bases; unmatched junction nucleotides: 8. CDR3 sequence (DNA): TGTGCTAGTGGTTTCACAGGGGGGGGACTGACTGAAGCTTTCTTT. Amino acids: CASGFTGGGLTEAFF.

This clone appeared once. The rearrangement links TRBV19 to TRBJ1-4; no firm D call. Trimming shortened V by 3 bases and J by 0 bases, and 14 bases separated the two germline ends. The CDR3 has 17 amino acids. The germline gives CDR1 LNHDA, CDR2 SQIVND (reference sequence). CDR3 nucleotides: TGTGCCAGTAGTATTATTAACAGTTCCCCAACTAATGAAAAACTGTTTTTT. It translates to CASSIINSSPTNEKLFF.

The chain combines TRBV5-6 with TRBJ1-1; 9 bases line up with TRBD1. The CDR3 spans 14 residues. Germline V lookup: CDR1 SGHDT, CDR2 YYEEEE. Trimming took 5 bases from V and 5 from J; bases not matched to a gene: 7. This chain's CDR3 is CASSLQGAQTEAFF. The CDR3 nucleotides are TGTGCCAGCAGTTTACAGGGGGCGCAGACTGAAGCTTTCTTT.

CDR3 bases: TGTGCCAGCAGTGGGCGGGGGACTCTGGAGACCCAGTACTTC. Its protein is CASSGRGTLETQYF. The chain couples TRBV28 to TRBJ2-5; 7 positions match TRBD2. The CDR3 totals 14 residues. Germline values: CDR1 MDHEN, CDR2 SYDVKM. Germline trimming cut 5 bases from V and 5 bases from J; bases unmatched to any gene: 8.

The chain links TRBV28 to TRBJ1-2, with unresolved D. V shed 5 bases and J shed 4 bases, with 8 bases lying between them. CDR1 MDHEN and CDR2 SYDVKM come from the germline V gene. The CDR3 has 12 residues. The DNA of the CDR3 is TGTGCCAGCAGTCTAAACAGCTATGGCTACACCTTC. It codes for CASSLNSYGYTF.

CDR3 residues: CASSIKILEEQYGYTF. The CDR3 nucleotides are TGTGCCAGTAGTATAAAGATTTTGGAGGAGCAGTATGGCTACACCTTC. V is TRBV19 and J is TRBJ1-2, with D uncertain. Germline V lookup: CDR1 LNHDA, CDR2 SQIVND (reference sequence). V dropped 2 bases and J dropped 5 bases, with 18 bases sitting between them. This CDR3 is built from 16 residues.

DNA for the CDR3: TGTGCCTGGAGTGTATCCGCGCAGGGGAACACTGAAGCTTTCTTT. Translated, it gives CAWSVSAQGNTEAFF. This rearrangement joins TRBV30 to TRBJ1-1, with D tentatively TRBD1 (5 bases). The germline CDR1 and CDR2 sequences are GTSNPN and SVGIG (reference sequence). CDR3 length: 15 residues. Trimming left V 0 bases short and J 1 base short, with 12 bases between.

CDR3 DNA: TGCGCCAGCAGCGTGACAGGGACCGACACTGAAGCTTTCTTT. It codes for CASSVTGTDTEAFF. The chain has TRBV5-1 and TRBJ1-1; 7 bases are shared with TRBD1. The CDR3 length is 14 residues. Trimming at V came to 4 bases and at J to 3 bases, leaving 6 bases not matched to a gene. The germline CDR1 and CDR2 sequences are SGHRS and YFSETQ.

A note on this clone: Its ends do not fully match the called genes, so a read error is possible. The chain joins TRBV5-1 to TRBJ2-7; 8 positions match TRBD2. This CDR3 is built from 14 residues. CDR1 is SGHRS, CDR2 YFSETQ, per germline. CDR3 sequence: CASGPGPAGDLPNF. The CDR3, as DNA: TGCGCCAGCGGACCGGGACCAGCGGGGGACCTCCCCAATTTC.

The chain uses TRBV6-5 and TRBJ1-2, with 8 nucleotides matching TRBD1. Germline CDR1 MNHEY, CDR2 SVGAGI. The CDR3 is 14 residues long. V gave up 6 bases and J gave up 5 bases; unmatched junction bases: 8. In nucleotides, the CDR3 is TGTGCCAGCAGCCACGGACAGGGCTTTTATGGCTACACCTTC. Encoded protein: CASSHGQGFYGYTF.

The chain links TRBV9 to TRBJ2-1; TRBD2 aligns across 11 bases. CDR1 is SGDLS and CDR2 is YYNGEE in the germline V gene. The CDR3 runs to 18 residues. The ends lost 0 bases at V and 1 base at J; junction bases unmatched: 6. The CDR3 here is CASSVDPSGGPSYNEQFF. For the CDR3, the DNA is TGTGCCAGCAGCGTAGATCCTAGCGGGGGGCCTTCCTACAATGAGCAGTTCTTC.

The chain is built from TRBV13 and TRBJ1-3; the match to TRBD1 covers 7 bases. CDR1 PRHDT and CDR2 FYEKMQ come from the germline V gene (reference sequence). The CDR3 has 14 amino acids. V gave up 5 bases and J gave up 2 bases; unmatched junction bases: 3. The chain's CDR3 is CASSIGTAGNTIYF. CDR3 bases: TGTGCCAGCAGCATCGGGACAGCTGGAAACACCATATATTTT.

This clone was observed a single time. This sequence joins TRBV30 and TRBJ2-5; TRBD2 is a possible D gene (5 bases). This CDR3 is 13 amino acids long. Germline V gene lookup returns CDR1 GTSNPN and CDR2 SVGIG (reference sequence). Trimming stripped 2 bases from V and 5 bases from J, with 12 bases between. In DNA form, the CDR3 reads TGTGCCTGGAGTCTAGCAGGAGCTGAGACCCAGTACTTC. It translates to CAWSLAGAETQYF. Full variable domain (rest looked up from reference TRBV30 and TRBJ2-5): SQTIHQWPATLVQPVGSPLSLECTVEGTSNPNLYWYRQAAGRGLQLLFYSVGIGQISSEVPQNLSASRPQDRQFILSSKKLLLSDSGFYLCAWSLAGAETQYFGPGTRLLVL.

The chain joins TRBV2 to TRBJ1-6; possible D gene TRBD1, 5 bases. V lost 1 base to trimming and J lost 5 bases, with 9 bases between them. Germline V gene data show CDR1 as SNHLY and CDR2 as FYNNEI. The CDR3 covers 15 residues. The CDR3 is CASSEEGEDNSPLHF. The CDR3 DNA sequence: TGTGCCAGCAGTGAAGAAGGGGAAGATAATTCACCCCTCCACTTT.

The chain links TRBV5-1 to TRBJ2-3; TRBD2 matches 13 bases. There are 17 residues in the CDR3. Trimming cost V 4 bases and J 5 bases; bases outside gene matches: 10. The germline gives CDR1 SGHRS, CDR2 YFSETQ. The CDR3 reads CASSLKGLAGEGDTQYF. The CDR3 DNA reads TGCGCCAGCAGCCTAAAAGGACTAGCGGGGGAGGGAGATACGCAGTATTTT.

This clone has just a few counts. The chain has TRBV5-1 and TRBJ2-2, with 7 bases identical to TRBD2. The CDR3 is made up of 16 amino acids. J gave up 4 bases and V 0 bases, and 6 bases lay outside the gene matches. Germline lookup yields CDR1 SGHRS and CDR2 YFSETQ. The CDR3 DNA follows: TGCGCCAGCAGCTTGGCCGGGACTACAAGCACCGGGGAGCTGTTTTTT. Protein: CASSLAGTTSTGELFF.

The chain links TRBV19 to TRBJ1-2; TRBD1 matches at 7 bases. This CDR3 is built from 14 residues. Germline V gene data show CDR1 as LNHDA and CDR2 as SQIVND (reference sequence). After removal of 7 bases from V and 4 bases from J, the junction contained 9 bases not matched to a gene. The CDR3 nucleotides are TGTGCCAGTAACAATCCGGGACAGATCTATGGCTACACCTTC. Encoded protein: CASNNPGQIYGYTF.

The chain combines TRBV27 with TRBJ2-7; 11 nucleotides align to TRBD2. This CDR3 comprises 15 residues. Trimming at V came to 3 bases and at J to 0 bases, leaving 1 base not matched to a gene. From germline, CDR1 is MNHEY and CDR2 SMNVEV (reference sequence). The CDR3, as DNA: TGTGCCAGCAGTTTGGGGACTAGCGGCTCCTACGAGCAGTACTTC. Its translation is CASSLGTSGSYEQYF.

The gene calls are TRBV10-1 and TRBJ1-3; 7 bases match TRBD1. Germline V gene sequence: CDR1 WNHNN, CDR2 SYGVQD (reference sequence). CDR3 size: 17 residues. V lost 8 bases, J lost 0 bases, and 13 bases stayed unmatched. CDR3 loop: CASSAGGTALSGNTIYF. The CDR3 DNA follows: TGCGCCAGCTCGGCCGGCGGGACAGCTCTCTCTGGAAACACCATATATTTT.